The rows below give T cell receptor beta chains drawn from one sample of a study of relationships among human T cell subsets. TCRdb ran MiXCR on the multiplex PCR reads and lists one entry per CDR3 protein. This sample yields fewer than 15,000 distinct CDR3 sequences, of which around two thirds are seen a single time; roughly 27% belongs to the top ten. Sequencing was carried out using CD4+ Th1 cells sorted from blood. Receptor source: a man aged 40-50 years in good health. CDR3s include the opening cysteine and the closing phenylalanine or tryptophan. The D gene is left open where the match is weak. Some rows have no size entry. The others give once, few or many, or a class for an expanded clone.

cdr3_length	clone_size	d_call	v_call	j_call	cdr3_nt	cdr3_aa
12	.	.	TRBV11-2	TRBJ2-1	TGTGCCAGCAGCTTAGATAGTAAAGAGCAGTTCTTC	CASSLDSKEQFF
13	.	.	TRBV20-1	TRBJ2-5	TGCAGTGCTAGCCGCCAGGGAAGGGAGACCCAGTACTTC	CSASRQGRETQYF
13	.	TRBD2	TRBV20-1	TRBJ2-1	TGCAGTGTTACTAGCGGCACCTACAATGAGCAGTTCTTC	CSVTSGTYNEQFF
16	.	.	TRBV14	TRBJ2-3	TGTGCCAGCAGCCCGATTACCGGGGGTTACACAGATACGCAGTATTTT	CASSPITGGYTDTQYF
17	.	TRBD1	TRBV12-3/TRBV12-4	TRBJ2-7	TGTGCCAGCAGTCCCACAGGGGGACAGGGGGTCAATGTCGAGCAGTACTTC	CASSPTGGQGVNVEQYF
11	.	.	TRBV11-1	TRBJ1-1	TGTGCCAGCAGCTTGACGGGGGAAGCTTTCTTT	CASSLTGEAFF
14	once	.	TRBV6-6	TRBJ2-2	TGTGCCAGCTCCGGGGAGCCTTACACCGGGGAGCTGTTTTTT	CASSGEPYTGELFF
13	.	.	TRBV11-1	TRBJ1-5	TGTGCCAGCAGCTTGGGGGAAGGGGAGCCCCAGCATTTT	CASSLGEGEPQHF
13	.	.	TRBV29-1	TRBJ1-1	TGCAGCGTTGGTGGACGGGTGAACACTGAAGCTTTCTTT	CSVGGRVNTEAFF
16	medium-sized	TRBD2	TRBV5-1	TRBJ2-1	TGCGCCAGCAGCTTGACCGTGGCTAGCGGCTACAATGAGCAGTTCTTC	CASSLTVASGYNEQFF
14	.	.	TRBV5-5	TRBJ2-5	TGTGCCAGCAGCCTATCCGGGGCGCCGGAGACCCAGTACTTC	CASSLSGAPETQYF
14	.	.	TRBV5-4	TRBJ1-6	TGCGCCAGCAGCTTAAATCAGGGTCCGAAACCCCTCCACTTT	CASSLNQGPKPLHF
15	.	.	TRBV12-3/TRBV12-4	TRBJ2-1	TGTGCCAGCAGCCCAAGAGGAGCGGGCCGCAATGAGCAGTTCTTC	CASSPRGAGRNEQFF
18	few	.	TRBV21-1	TRBJ2-3	TGTGCCAGCAGCAAAAGGGGGACTAGCGGGAGAGCGACAGATACGCAGTATTTT	CASSKRGTSGRATDTQYF
15	.	.	TRBV18	TRBJ1-3	TGTGCCAGCTCACAGGGTACGAGCTCTGGAAACACCATATATTTT	CASSQGTSSGNTIYF
12	.	.	TRBV29-1	TRBJ2-5	TGCAGCGTTGGTAGACTCGGAGAGACCCAGTACTTC	CSVGRLGETQYF
17	.	.	TRBV14	TRBJ2-3	TGTGCCAGCAGCCAAGATTTGACCCGTAGGGGGACAGATACGCAGTATTTT	CASSQDLTRRGTDTQYF
14	.	.	TRBV20-1	TRBJ1-3	TGCAGTGCTAGCCTAGAAAACTCTGGAAACACCATATATTTT	CSASLENSGNTIYF
15	.	.	TRBV11-2	TRBJ2-1	TGTGCCAGCAGCTCCAACGGCCTGCTGTTCAATGAGCAGTTCTTC	CASSSNGLLFNEQFF
16	few	.	TRBV2	TRBJ2-5	TGTGCCAGCAGGGAGGGCAGGCCTGTGTACCAAGAGACCCAGTACTTC	CASREGRPVYQETQYF
16	.	TRBD2	TRBV12-3/TRBV12-4	TRBJ2-7	TGTGCCAGCAGTTTAATCAGCGGGGGTGTCTCCTACGAGCAGTACTTC	CASSLISGGVSYEQYF
16	.	.	TRBV28	TRBJ1-1	TGTGCCAGCAGTTTATCGGCAGGCAGATGGAACACTGAAGCTTTCTTT	CASSLSAGRWNTEAFF
13	.	.	TRBV11-2	TRBJ1-5	TGTGCCAGCAGCTTGATCGGCAATCAGCCCCAGCATTTT	CASSLIGNQPQHF
14	.	.	TRBV10-3	TRBJ2-1	TGTGCCATCAACGGCGCCCCGAGCTACAATGAGCAGTTCTTC	CAINGAPSYNEQFF
15	once	TRBD2	TRBV29-1	TRBJ2-3	TGCAGCGTTGACCGACTAGCGGGAGGGGGAGATACGCAGTATTTT	CSVDRLAGGGDTQYF
14	.	.	TRBV18	TRBJ1-5	TGTGCCAGCTCACCCCCAGGGCAGAATCAGCCCCAGCATTTT	CASSPPGQNQPQHF
11	.	.	TRBV14	TRBJ1-5	TGTGCCAGCAGGAGCAATCAGCCCCAGCATTTT	CASRSNQPQHF
13	once	.	TRBV4-1	TRBJ2-7	TGCGCCAGCAGCCCTACTCGGTCCTACGAGCAGTACTTC	CASSPTRSYEQYF
17	.	TRBD2	TRBV13	TRBJ2-3	TGTGCCAGCAGCTTGCCGGGGGGAGCGGGGCTCACGAATACGCAGTATTTT	CASSLPGGAGLTNTQYF
15	.	.	TRBV11-2	TRBJ2-7	TGTGCCAGCAGCTTAGATGTAACTAGCTATTACGAGCAGTACTTC	CASSLDVTSYYEQYF
14	few	.	TRBV6-2/TRBV6-3	TRBJ1-1	TGTGCCAGCAGTTACCCCTACAGGGACACTGAAGCTTTCTTT	CASSYPYRDTEAFF
11	.	.	TRBV28	TRBJ1-4	TGTGCCAGCAGTTTAGGTGAAAAACTGTTTTTT	CASSLGEKLFF
13	few	.	TRBV7-3	TRBJ2-1	TGTGCCAGCAGCTTAGGGACAAACAATGAGCAGTTCTTC	CASSLGTNNEQFF
12	.	.	TRBV6-1	TRBJ1-2	TGTGCCAGCACGGACAACTACTATGGCTACACCTTC	CASTDNYYGYTF
15	.	.	TRBV5-1	TRBJ2-2	TGCGCCAGCAGCTTTGGCAGCCAAATGACCGGGGAGCTGTTTTTT	CASSFGSQMTGELFF
17	.	TRBD2	TRBV10-2	TRBJ2-1	TGCGCCAGCAGACCGCCCCAGCGGGGGAGCTCCTACAATGAGCAGTTCTTC	CASRPPQRGSSYNEQFF
13	.	TRBD1	TRBV29-1	TRBJ1-1	TGCAGCGTTGGAGGACAGGTGAACACTGAAGCTTTCTTT	CSVGGQVNTEAFF
14	few	.	TRBV30	TRBJ1-2	TGTGCCTGGAGCGGGACTCCGGACGGGTATGGCTACACCTTC	CAWSGTPDGYGYTF
13	.	.	TRBV6-6	TRBJ2-7	TGTGCCAGCAGTTCGGACGGAGCGGCCGAGCAGTACTTC	CASSSDGAAEQYF
12	.	.	TRBV10-2	TRBJ2-5	TGCGCCAGCTCCCCGGGGCAAGAGACCCAGTACTTC	CASSPGQETQYF
16	.	.	TRBV2	TRBJ2-1	TGTGCCAGCAGTGAAGAGGGCAGGAGCTCCTACAATGAGCAGTTCTTC	CASSEEGRSSYNEQFF
12	.	.	TRBV2	TRBJ2-5	TGTGCCAGCAGTGAAGTCAGGGGGGCCCAGTACTTC	CASSEVRGAQYF
15	.	TRBD2	TRBV11-2	TRBJ2-5	TGTGCCAGCAGCTCGACTAGCGGGAGTACAGAGACCCAGTACTTC	CASSSTSGSTETQYF
14	once	.	TRBV11-2	TRBJ2-1	TGTGCCAGCACCCCTCGGGCCATGCGCAATGAGCAGTTCTTC	CASTPRAMRNEQFF
14	.	.	TRBV2	TRBJ2-3	TGTGCCAGCAGTGAAGGCGGCAGTAGGGATACGCAGTATTTT	CASSEGGSRDTQYF
16	few	.	TRBV4-1	TRBJ2-5	TGCGCCAGCCGAAAGCGGGTAGCAGCTAACACAGAGACCCAGTACTTC	CASRKRVAANTETQYF
15	.	.	TRBV5-1	TRBJ1-3	TGCGCCAGCAGCTTGGAAGGAAGCTCTGGAAACACCATATATTTT	CASSLEGSSGNTIYF
13	.	TRBD1	TRBV2	TRBJ2-3	TGTGCCAGCAGGGGACAGGGGGCAGATACGCAGTGTTTT	CASRGQGADTQCF
13	once	.	TRBV27	TRBJ2-7	TGTGCCAGCAGTTCCCGGAGCTCCTACGAGCAGTACTTC	CASSSRSSYEQYF
15	few	.	TRBV5-1	TRBJ1-3	TGCGCCAGCAGCTTGTCGGGGTTCTCTGGAAACACCATATATTTT	CASSLSGFSGNTIYF
14	once	.	TRBV7-9	TRBJ1-1	TGTGCCAGCAGTCGGGGCGTAAGGGACACTGAAGCTTTCTTT	CASSRGVRDTEAFF
14	.	TRBD1	TRBV19	TRBJ1-5	TGTGCCAGTAAACGGGACAGGGACGCGGGACCCCAGCATTTT	CASKRDRDAGPQHF
15	few	TRBD2	TRBV11-2	TRBJ2-5	TGTGCCAGCAGCTTACCTAGCGGGAGGGCAAAGACCCAGTACTTC	CASSLPSGRAKTQYF